In this sample, the clone carrying this T cell receptor (beta chain) turned up a few times. These data come from a study of CD8+ T cells in alopecia areata. Germline V gene sequence: CDR1 LNHDA, CDR2 SQIVND (reference sequence). The V and J ends lost 6 bases and 7 bases respectively, with 13 bases between them. CDR3 length: 13 amino acids. Alopecia areata patients had lesional scalp punch biopsies and peripheral blood taken from them. In each case, RNA was isolated and then reverse transcribed into cDNA as the sequencing template. Measured with immunoSEQ multiplex PCR; TCRdb has only the in-frame clones, and not every one. The sample records 12,000 or so clones, roughly 55% being singletons.

This clonotype originated in a human donor with alopecia areata. The sequenced sample was skin. The chain has TRBV19 and TRBJ1-5; D unclear. For the CDR3, the DNA is TGTGCCAGTAGCCCTCAAAGGGCGCAGCCCCAGCATTTT. It encodes CASSPQRAQPQHF.